The 18 T cell receptor beta chains listed next were all sequenced from one sample in a study of CD8+ T cells in alopecia areata (dated by TCRdb to 2017 to 2018). This specimen's treatment or condition label, interpreted: oral pan-JAK inhibitor, 5-10 mg twice daily. The receptor library was made with the immunoSEQ multiplex PCR assay. RNA was extracted from all samples and reverse transcribed into cDNA, which served as template for TCR sequencing. TCRdb limited this immuneACCESS table to in-frame rearrangements with V and J called. A share of clones is missing; checked studies link under half to unresolved V genes, and the rest is unexplained. The sample has approximately 210,000 clones on record, 64% of them singletons. The top ten clonotypes cover about 1.3% of the sample. Sequenced material: CD4+ T cells sorted from blood, taken around week 50, from a patient treated with tofacitinib. Receptors originate from a human donor with alopecia areata.

With regard to this clone: Additional DNA sequences in this sample encode the identical CDR3. The chain recombines TRBV28 with TRBJ1-4; 7 nucleotides agree with TRBD1. Trimming took 6 bases from V and 4 from J; bases not matched to a gene: 5. CDR1 is MDHEN, CDR2 SYDVKM, per germline. The length of the CDR3 is 14 residues. CDR3 sequence: CASSRGQSNEKLFF. In DNA form, the CDR3 reads TGTGCCAGCAGCCGGGGACAGAGTAATGAAAAACTGTTTTTT.

This chain uses TRBV7-8 with TRBJ1-1; TRBD1 matches 10 bases. J gave up 0 bases and V 8 bases, and 9 bases lay outside the gene matches. The CDR3 contains 16 residues. Germline V CDR1 and CDR2: SGHVS, FQNEAQ. CDR3 sequence reads: CASGLRQGALNTEAFF. DNA for the CDR3: TGTGCCAGCGGTCTTAGACAGGGGGCTTTGAACACTGAAGCTTTCTTT.

The chain joins TRBV29-1 to TRBJ2-5, with D maybe TRBD2 (5 bases). CDR1 and CDR2 (germline): SQVTM, ANQGSEA. Between the trimmed V and J ends, which lost 1 base and 5 bases, there was a span of 20 bases. This CDR3 spans 16 amino acids. CDR3 sequence: CSVEGQTIGLAETQYF. As DNA, the CDR3 is TGCAGCGTTGAAGGGCAGACTATTGGGTTAGCGGAGACCCAGTACTTC.

This clone occurred a few times. Other DNA sequences of this sample code for an identical CDR3. V and J are TRBV29-1 and TRBJ1-1; D uncertain. Trimming removed 4 bases from V and 0 bases from J, with 9 bases in between. The CDR3 is made up of 13 amino acids. Per germline, CDR1 SQVTM and CDR2 ANQGSEA. The CDR3 region has the DNA TGCAGCGTTGCAGGACGGATGAACACTGAAGCTTTCTTT. Translated, it gives CSVAGRMNTEAFF.

This clone was observed many times. The chain uses TRBV7-2 and TRBJ1-1, with D maybe TRBD1 (6 bases). Trimming left V 2 bases short and J 6 bases short, with 10 bases between. There are 13 residues in the CDR3. Germline CDR1 is SGHTA and CDR2 is FQGNSA. DNA of the CDR3: TGTGCCAGCAGCTTAAGTCAGGGGCCTGAAGCTTTCTTT. Translated: CASSLSQGPEAFF.

This clone was observed a few times. The rearrangement joins TRBV29-1 to TRBJ2-2; 7 bases are shared with TRBD1. The junction had 4 bases not matched to a gene; V was cut back by 5 bases and J by 1 base. The germline gives CDR1 SQVTM, CDR2 ANQGSEA. The CDR3 consists of 14 residues. The CDR3 region has the DNA TGCAGCGTTTTGGGACAGATGAACACCGGGGAGCTGTTTTTT. Residues: CSVLGQMNTGELFF.

This chain links TRBV11-1 with TRBJ2-7, with TRBD2 identical over 8 bases. This CDR3 is built from 13 residues. Germline CDR1 SGHAT, CDR2 FQDESV (reference sequence). Losses at the gene ends were 4 bases for V and 13 bases for J; bases not matched to a gene: 12. CDR3 coding DNA: TGTGCCAGCAGCTCCGACGGGGGGGACGGCCGATACTTC. Translating gives CASSSDGGDGRYF. The whole variable domain, remainder taken from reference TRBV11-1 and TRBJ2-7, is EAEVAQSPRYKITEKSQAVAFWCDPISGHATLYWYRQILGQGPELLVQFQDESVVDDSQLPKDRFSAERLKGVDSTLKIQPAELGDSAMYLCASSSDGGDGRYFGPGTRLTVT.

The chain carries TRBV30 and TRBJ1-5; D uncertain. Per germline, CDR1 GTSNPN and CDR2 SVGIG (reference sequence). V was trimmed by 2 bases and J by 6 bases, leaving 14 bases between them. The CDR3 sequence is 14 residues long. CDR3 in amino acids: CAWSTIGRRQPQHF. In nucleotides, the CDR3 is TGTGCCTGGAGTACCATAGGGAGGCGTCAGCCCCAGCATTTT.

This clone was recorded at least ten times. This chain uses TRBV7-9 with TRBJ2-3; no reliable D call. Germline CDR1 SEHNR, CDR2 FQNEAQ (reference sequence). The ends were cut back, 0 bases at V and 2 bases at J, with 3 bases in the middle. CDR3 length: 13 residues. CDR3 region: CASSLAVTDTQYF. DNA for the CDR3: TGTGCCAGCAGCTTAGCGGTCACAGATACGCAGTATTTT. Drawing the rest from reference TRBV7-9 and TRBJ2-3, the complete variable domain is DTGVSQNPRHKITKRGQNVTFRCDPISEHNRLYWYRQTLGQGPEFLTYFQNEAQLEKSRLLSDRFSAERPKGSFSTLEIQRTEQGDSAMYLCASSLAVTDTQYFGPGTRLTVL.

The chain links TRBV7-2 to TRBJ2-7; 9 bases line up with TRBD1. The germline V gene has CDR1 SGHTA and CDR2 FQGNSA. V lost 3 bases to trimming and J lost 3 bases; unmatched junction nucleotides: 3. This CDR3 contains 14 residues. DNA of the CDR3: TGTGCCAGCAGCTTCCCGGACAGGGGCTACGAGCAGTACTTC. Amino acids: CASSFPDRGYEQYF.

The chain is built from TRBV2 and TRBJ1-4, with TRBD1 as a possible D gene (5 bases). Per the germline V gene, CDR1 is SNHLY and CDR2 is FYNNEI. This CDR3 is 15 amino acids long. Trimming left V 6 bases short and J 13 bases short, with 24 bases between. Written as DNA, the CDR3 is TGTGCCAGCAGCGACCTTGCGCAGGGCAGGTTAGGACTGTTTTTT. It encodes CASSDLAQGRLGLFF.

The gene calls are TRBV6-5 and TRBJ2-5; D not resolved. Germline CDR1 and CDR2: MNHEY and SVGAGI. With 6 bases removed from V and 5 bases from J, the gap between germline ends came to 13 bases. This CDR3 spans 13 amino acids. CDR3 amino acids: CASRPSRSETQYF. The CDR3 DNA follows: TGTGCCAGCAGACCTAGTCGGTCGGAGACCCAGTACTTC.

The rearrangement links TRBV10-1 to TRBJ2-7; TRBD1 matches at 8 bases. Trimming cost V 0 bases and J 2 bases; bases outside gene matches: 3. Germline lookup yields CDR1 WNHNN and CDR2 SYGVQD (reference sequence). The CDR3 loop spans 15 amino acids. CDR3 amino acids: CASSESGTGPYEQYF. The CDR3 bases are TGCGCCAGCAGTGAGTCGGGGACAGGTCCCTACGAGCAGTACTTC.

This chain connects TRBV11-2 to TRBJ2-5; the D is unclear. CDR1 and CDR2 from the germline V gene are SGHAT and FQNNGV. V dropped 3 bases and J dropped 5 bases, with 13 bases sitting between them. CDR3 size: 14 residues. The CDR3 DNA is TGTGCCAGCAGCTTGGCTGGGAATGGGGAGACCCAGTACTTC. As protein: CASSLAGNGETQYF.

This chain links TRBV2 with TRBJ2-2, with D uncertain. V lost 7 bases to trimming and J lost 0 bases, with 9 bases between them. Germline CDR1 and CDR2: SNHLY and FYNNEI. The CDR3 covers 14 residues. The CDR3 is CASKRATNTGELFF. The CDR3 DNA is TGTGCCAGCAAACGGGCAACGAACACCGGGGAGCTGTTTTTT.

The rearrangement joins TRBV7-2 to TRBJ1-4; D remains ambiguous. The ends were cut back, 6 bases at V and 7 bases at J, with 6 bases in the middle. From germline, CDR1 is SGHTA and CDR2 FQGNSA. The CDR3 runs 11 residues. The DNA for the CDR3 is TGTGCCAGCAGAGTCGGTGAAAAACTGTTTTTT. It yields the protein CASRVGEKLFF.

This clone was recorded many times. The chain combines TRBV11-2 with TRBJ2-1, with 8 bases that match TRBD2. Germline CDR1 reads SGHAT; CDR2 reads FQNNGV. The CDR3 consists of 16 residues. V lost 6 bases and J lost 6; bases outside the gene matches: 13. The CDR3 DNA follows: TGTGCCAGCAGAAATTCTCGGGGGGGCCGTTTCAATGAGCAGTTCTTC. Its protein product is CASRNSRGGRFNEQFF.

The rearrangement joins TRBV2 to TRBJ2-5; D gene ambiguous. V lost 3 bases and J lost 4, with 9 bases in between. Germline V gene sequence: CDR1 SNHLY, CDR2 FYNNEI. The CDR3 extends over 13 amino acids. The CDR3: CASSDNLGETQYF. For the CDR3, the DNA is TGTGCCAGCAGTGATAACTTGGGAGAGACCCAGTACTTC.